This TCR beta chain was recovered during a study of blood T cell repertoires in COVID-19. Overall study: The United States, Italy and Spain provided the acute and convalescent COVID-19 samples. T cells, B-cell-depleted T cells, or PBMCs supplied cDNA or gDNA.

The authors' processing: Nucleated cell counts were estimated from reference gene primer amplification. TCRdb's copy holds only in-frame clones and misses some; the assay was immunoSEQ multiplex PCR. V and J calls and clone size are given by that table; D and trimming were obtained from the DNA. The sample has some 220,000 clones; roughly 85% are singletons. The CDR3 consists of 13 residues. In germline, CDR1 is KGHSH, CDR2 LQKENI. V was trimmed by 2 bases and J by 6 bases, leaving 7 bases between them. This clone was detected only a few times. The receptor comes from a man aged 50 to 59 who had recovered from COVID-19. The rearrangement links TRBV18 to TRBJ1-4, with D unresolved. Specimen: peripheral blood. In DNA, the CDR3 is TGTGCCAGCTCACCAGGGGAGGATGAAAAACTGTTTTTT. As protein: CASSPGEDEKLFF.